A selection of T cell receptor beta chains follows, all from one sample in a study of cytomegalovirus exposure and HLA in healthy donors. The data were produced by immunoSEQ multiplex PCR, yet TCRdb's version contains in-frame clones alone and is incomplete. The data show 110,000 to 150,000 clones, about 89% seen once. Sequencing input: PBMCs. The receptors originated from a man aged 18 to 30 in good health and CMV-seronegative. Each CDR3 is given without its conserved first and last residue. The order of the fields is V gene, D gene, CDR3 protein. D genes are given only for firm matches.

TRBV7-3	.	ASSPGGAPGYT
TRBV6-1	TRBD1	ASSEAPLRGTEPQH
TRBV18	TRBD1	ASSPGQGGDQPQH
TRBV10-3	TRBD2	AISQREKGNEQF
TRBV6-5	.	ASSLDTPNEKLF
TRBV27	TRBD2	ASSSPRLAEIDTQY
TRBV9	TRBD2	ASSTGTRGYNEQF
TRBV30	TRBD2	AWTPGLAGGLERNTGELF
TRBV15	TRBD1	ATSGGGQARNTIY
TRBV30	TRBD1	AWSARQGYNEKLF
TRBV30	.	AWSSQAGNEKLF
TRBV6-6	.	ASSSRVDEQF
TRBV29-1	TRBD2	SAQGLAGDPHEQF
TRBV7-2	TRBD2	ASSPGLAASYNEQF
TRBV5-1	.	ASSFRPGITNYGYT
TRBV5-1	.	ASSLGAGDTQY
TRBV5-1	TRBD2	ASSWGLAVQETQY
TRBV18	TRBD1	ASSPLGQGYNEQF
TRBV25-1	TRBD1	ASSEYPTGGNEQF
TRBV4-1	.	ASSQVGGRNEQF
TRBV9	.	ASSVVANTGELF
TRBV5-1	TRBD1	ASSLVGQVPNSPLH
TRBV19	.	ASSTRDISNQPQH
TRBV5-1	.	ASSSLAFANTGELF
TRBV5-1	.	ASSFPGGDSPLH
TRBV6-6	TRBD1	ASSYPGQGYEQY
TRBV7-2	TRBD1	ASSFGTVYGYT